Listed below are T cell receptor beta chains from one sample, sequenced in a study of blood T cell repertoires in COVID-19. The table came from immunoSEQ multiplex PCR; TCRdb's copy has only in-frame clones and leaves some out. The sample lists approximately 300,000 clones, approximately 88% occurring once. The sequenced material came from PBMCs or T cells enriched from blood (not recorded which). The receptors here all came from a man aged 55-75 years who had recovered from COVID-19. The CDR3 runs from the conserved cysteine through the conserved F or W. Fields, in order: V gene, CDR3 length, J gene, D gene, clone size, CDR3 protein, CDR3 DNA. The D gene is left open where the match is weak. The listing skips clone size in some rows; elsewhere it reads once, few, many or a size class.

TRBV3-1/TRBV3-2	12	TRBJ2-5	-	-	CASSPTITTQYF	TGTGCCAGCAGCCCGACTATAACAACCCAGTACTTC
TRBV19	14	TRBJ1-2	TRBD1	-	CASSTWTGQGGYTF	TGTGCCAGTAGTACATGGACAGGGCAGGGTGGCTACACCTTC
TRBV5-1	15	TRBJ1-2	TRBD1	-	CASSGQGQINGGYTF	TGCGCCAGCAGCGGGCAGGGACAGATTAATGGCGGCTACACCTTC
TRBV5-1	16	TRBJ2-6	-	-	CASSLELSSGANVLTF	TGCGCCAGCAGCTTGGAGCTTTCTTCTGGGGCCAACGTCCTGACTTTC
TRBV19	16	TRBJ2-1	-	once	CASSMVGSRSYNEQFF	TGTGCCAGTAGTATGGTCGGGAGCCGCTCCTACAATGAGCAGTTCTTC
TRBV5-1	15	TRBJ2-7	TRBD2	once	CASSRAGTSTYEQYF	TGCGCCAGCAGCAGAGCCGGGACTAGCACCTACGAGCAGTACTTC
TRBV2	13	TRBJ2-4	-	-	CASSAGTKNIQYF	TGTGCCAGCAGTGCAGGGACCAAAAACATTCAGTACTTC
TRBV3-1/TRBV3-2	14	TRBJ2-7	TRBD1	once	CASSQRTGVDEQYF	TGTGCCAGCAGCCAACGGACAGGGGTAGACGAGCAGTACTTC
TRBV5-6	12	TRBJ2-7	-	-	CASSIQGWEQYF	TGTGCCAGCAGCATACAGGGTTGGGAGCAGTACTTC
TRBV28	15	TRBJ2-5	-	-	CASSLTSSGLETQYF	TGTGCCAGCAGTTTAACCTCCTCAGGTCTCGAGACCCAGTACTTC
TRBV18	15	TRBJ2-7	TRBD2	-	CASSPGTSGPYEQYF	TGTGCCAGCTCACCGGGGACTAGCGGACCCTACGAGCAGTACTTC
TRBV19	16	TRBJ2-3	-	-	CASSRGQPVSTDTQYF	TGTGCCAGTAGTCGTGGACAGCCTGTGAGCACAGATACGCAGTATTTT
TRBV28	15	TRBJ1-2	TRBD1	-	CASRSPDRGLHGYTF	TGTGCCAGCAGATCACCGGACAGGGGGCTTCATGGCTACACCTTC
TRBV9	15	TRBJ2-7	TRBD2	-	CASSVYGTSVYEQYF	TGTGCCAGCAGCGTGTACGGGACTAGTGTCTACGAGCAGTACTTC
TRBV18	18	TRBJ2-5	TRBD1	-	CASSPLGRIPGGAETQYF	TGTGCCAGCTCACCTCTGGGCCGGATCCCAGGGGGCGCGGAGACCCAGTACTTC
TRBV18	14	TRBJ2-5	TRBD1	once	CASSPPTGAETQYF	TGTGCCAGCTCACCACCGACAGGGGCAGAGACCCAGTACTTC
TRBV6-5	11	TRBJ2-3	-	-	CASRLADTQYF	TGTGCCAGCAGACTAGCCGATACGCAGTATTTT
TRBV3-1/TRBV3-2	17	TRBJ2-3	TRBD2	-	CASSQDWASGSTDTQYF	TGTGCCAGCAGCCAAGATTGGGCTAGCGGGAGCACAGATACGCAGTATTTT
TRBV5-4	18	TRBJ2-1	TRBD2	-	CASSKDRRAGSSYNEQFF	TGTGCCAGCAGCAAGGACCGACGAGCGGGGAGCTCCTACAATGAGCAGTTCTTC
TRBV28	17	TRBJ1-2	-	-	CASLRTGAGRMNNGYTF	TGTGCCAGCTTACGAACTGGGGCAGGGCGGATGAATAATGGCTACACCTTC
TRBV7-2	14	TRBJ2-7	TRBD1	few	CASSLVSTGGEQYF	TGTGCCAGCAGCTTAGTTTCGACAGGGGGGGAGCAGTACTTC
TRBV19	15	TRBJ1-5	TRBD1	-	CASSTQQGRNQPQHF	TGTGCCAGTAGTACACAACAGGGGCGTAATCAGCCCCAGCATTTT
TRBV6-6	17	TRBJ1-1	TRBD1	-	CASSPRDRGRLGTEAFF	TGTGCCAGCAGTCCCCGGGACAGGGGGCGACTGGGCACTGAAGCTTTCTTT